This is a list of T cell receptor beta chains from one sample in a study of read filtering for tumor transcriptome and immune sequencing. One entry per CDR3 protein, called by TCRdb with MiXCR from the reads. The table shows some 22,000 distinct CDR3 sequences, with more than 20% occurring only once. Sequencing was done on a sample of a population of CD138-negative cells sorted from bone marrow. The receptors come from a donor at least 40 years old with multiple myeloma. CDR3s include the opening cysteine and the closing phenylalanine or tryptophan. D genes are given only for firm matches. Clone sizes are given selectively: once, few, many, or a class where the clone is expanded.

CDR3 length	V gene	J gene	clone size	D gene	CDR3 protein	CDR3 DNA
18	TRBV20-1	TRBJ2-1	many	TRBD2	CSASSFRVAGGPYNEQFF	TGCAGTGCTAGCTCTTTTAGAGTTGCGGGAGGTCCCTACAATGAGCAGTTCTTC
16	TRBV13	TRBJ2-3	many	TRBD1	CASLHRDRGPRDTQYF	TGTGCCAGCCTACACCGGGACAGGGGGCCGAGAGATACGCAGTATTTT
17	TRBV20-1	TRBJ1-5	many	-	CSARSNRDLIWGQPQHF	TGCAGTGCTAGATCTAACAGGGACCTAATTTGGGGTCAGCCCCAGCATTTT
17	TRBV5-1	TRBJ2-1	many	TRBD2	CASRRTQRELPYNEQFF	TGCGCCAGCAGGAGAACCCAGCGGGAGCTGCCCTACAATGAGCAGTTCTTC
16	TRBV20-1	TRBJ2-2	many	TRBD2	CSARPLAGGGTGELFF	TGCAGTGCTAGACCACTAGCGGGAGGTGGCACCGGGGAGCTGTTTTTT
14	TRBV29-1	TRBJ2-3	-	-	CSVLRGWGTDTQYF	TGCAGCGTTTTAAGGGGTTGGGGCACAGATACGCAGTATTTT
11	TRBV20-1	TRBJ2-5	many	-	CSARVGETQYF	TGCAGTGCTAGAGTTGGGGAGACCCAGTACTTC
11	TRBV28	TRBJ1-1	many	-	CASRVNTEAFF	TGTGCCAGCAGGGTGAACACTGAAGCTTTCTTT
13	TRBV18	TRBJ2-1	many	-	CASSPTRNNEQFF	TGTGCCAGCTCACCAACTAGAAACAATGAGCAGTTCTTC
15	TRBV9	TRBJ2-7	many	TRBD2	CASSARLAGADEQYF	TGTGCCAGCAGCGCCCGACTAGCGGGAGCGGACGAGCAGTACTTC
14	TRBV20-1	TRBJ2-1	-	-	CSASPPGAYNGQFF	TGCAGTGCTAGCCCCCCGGGAGCGTACAATGGGCAGTTTTTC
13	TRBV2	TRBJ2-1	many	TRBD2	CASSAGTSNEQFF	TGTGCCAGCAGCGCCGGGACTAGCAATGAGCAGTTCTTC
15	TRBV19	TRBJ2-1	many	TRBD2	CASSTLAGGEGEQFF	TGTGCCAGTAGTACTCTAGCGGGGGGCGAGGGGGAGCAGTTCTTC
15	TRBV28	TRBJ2-2	many	TRBD2	CASSLAGAWGGELFF	TGTGCCAGCAGTTTGGCGGGAGCCTGGGGCGGGGAGCTGTTTTTT
15	TRBV20-1	TRBJ2-3	-	-	CSARMPLASTDTQYF	TGCAGTGCTAGAATGCCGCTAGCTAGCACAGATACGCAGTATTTT
15	TRBV19	TRBJ1-1	many	-	CASSVPLGGMTEAFF	TGTGCCAGTAGTGTACCCCTGGGGGGAATGACTGAAGCTTTCTTT